Each of the 23 T cell receptor beta chains below was sequenced from the same sample in a study of tumor T cells in aggressive B-cell lymphoma. Profiled with immunoSEQ multiplex PCR; TCRdb holds only in-frame clones, not every one. The sample has around 2,900 clones, about 89% seen once. What was sequenced was tumor tissue. These receptors were collected from an adult with diffuse large B cell lymphoma.

The chain recombines TRBV6-5 with TRBJ2-7, with D perhaps TRBD1 (5 bases). Trimming removed 6 bases at V and 3 bases at J, with 12 bases between. The germline CDR1 and CDR2 sequences are MNHEY and SVGAGI. The CDR3 runs 13 residues. CDR3 nucleotide sequence: TGTGCCAGCAGAGACACCAGGGTCTACGAGCAGTACTTC. Amino acids: CASRDTRVYEQYF.

This chain joins TRBV19 and TRBJ1-5; possibly TRBD1 for D (6 bases). Germline values: CDR1 LNHDA, CDR2 SQIVND (reference sequence). Trimming removed 5 bases at V and 4 bases at J, with 15 bases between. The CDR3 contains 15 residues. CDR3 nucleotide sequence: TGTGCCAGTAGTGTCGCCGGACAGCATAATCAGCCCCAGCATTTT. Its protein product is CASSVAGQHNQPQHF.

This chain links TRBV9 with TRBJ2-1, with 7 positions matching TRBD2. Unmatched junction bases numbered 2, after V lost 3 bases and J lost 8 bases. The germline CDR1 and CDR2 sequences are SGDLS and YYNGEE. The CDR3 runs to 12 residues. The CDR3 DNA sequence: TGTGCCAGCAGCGGGGCGGGGGATGAGCAGTTCTTC. This sequence encodes CASSGAGDEQFF.

In its sample, this clone ranks as large. The gene calls are TRBV19 and TRBJ1-5, with 11 bases fitting TRBD1. Trimming removed 2 bases from V and 0 bases from J; junction bases left unmatched: 3. There are 17 residues in the CDR3. Germline CDR1 is LNHDA and CDR2 is SQIVND (reference sequence). CDR3 DNA: TGTGCCAGTAGTATAAGCGGGACAGGGGGTAGCAATCAGCCCCAGCATTTT. It specifies CASSISGTGGSNQPQHF.

V usage is TRBV19 and J usage is TRBJ2-7, with TRBD1 matching over 10 bases. CDR1 and CDR2 (germline): LNHDA, SQIVND (reference sequence). CDR3 length equals 15 residues. The junction had 4 bases not matched to a gene; V was cut back by 3 bases and J by 2 bases. Here the CDR3 DNA reads TGTGCCAGTAGTATGGGAGGGACAGGGGCCTACGAGCAGTACTTC. Its translation is CASSMGGTGAYEQYF.

The V and J genes are TRBV5-6 and TRBJ2-3; D is unclear. Trimming shortened V by 7 bases and J by 6 bases, and 12 bases separated the two germline ends. The CDR3 loop spans 12 amino acids. The germline V gene encodes CDR1 SGHDT and CDR2 YYEEEE. Here the CDR3 DNA reads TGTGCCAGCTTCGCGTCCAGGGATACGCAGTATTTT. It encodes CASFASRDTQYF.

The chain joins TRBV11-2 to TRBJ1-1; D may be TRBD1 (6 bases). Trimming stripped 1 base from V and 3 bases from J, with 6 bases between. Germline CDR1 SGHAT, CDR2 FQNNGV. The CDR3 length is 13 residues. DNA of the CDR3: TGTGCCAGCAGCTTAGGACAGGACACTGAAGCTTTCTTT. This translates into CASSLGQDTEAFF.

The chain couples TRBV19 to TRBJ1-2; tentative D call: TRBD1 (6 bases). The V end was cut by 7 bases, the J end by 3 bases, with 12 bases between. The CDR3 has 13 amino acids. From germline, CDR1 is LNHDA and CDR2 SQIVND (reference sequence). CDR3 nucleotide sequence: TGTGCCAGTACCTCTAGACAGGACTATGGCTACACCTTC. Encoded protein: CASTSRQDYGYTF.

A note on this clone: The junction differs from germline at one of its ends, possibly a read error. The identical CDR3 is also encoded by other nucleotide sequences in the sample. This chain connects TRBV30 to TRBJ1-2; tentative D call: TRBD1 (5 bases). There are 12 residues in the CDR3. Germline CDR1 reads GTSNPN; CDR2 reads SVGIG (reference sequence). DNA of the CDR3: TGCGCCTGGAGGGTGGGGGGCTATGGCTACACCTTC. It encodes CAWRVGGYGYTF.

V is TRBV29-1 and J is TRBJ1-2; TRBD1 matches at 9 bases. The ends lost 3 bases at V and 3 bases at J; junction bases unmatched: 11. Germline assignment: CDR1 SQVTM and CDR2 ANQGSEA. The CDR3 covers 16 residues. The CDR3 region is CSVDLTGGGLDYGYTF. CDR3 nucleotides: TGCAGCGTTGATCTCACAGGGGGCGGATTGGACTATGGCTACACCTTC.

The chain recombines TRBV4-1 with TRBJ2-3, with D perhaps TRBD1 (5 bases). V lost 2 bases and J lost 2, with 11 bases in between. The CDR3 sequence is 15 residues long. Germline lookup yields CDR1 MGHRA and CDR2 YSYEKL. CDR3 bases: TGCGCCAGCAGCCAACAGGGTTATGCCACAGATACGCAGTATTTT. Translating it yields CASSQQGYATDTQYF.

This clone was seen just once. This chain joins TRBV9 and TRBJ2-2; 11 nucleotides line up with TRBD2. Germline trimming cut 4 bases from V and 7 bases from J; bases unmatched to any gene: 9. The germline CDR1 and CDR2 sequences are SGDLS and YYNGEE. The CDR3 extends over 16 amino acids. CDR3 nucleotide sequence: TGTGCCAGCAGCCCCCTCGGGACTAGCGGAGGCGGGGAGCTGTTTTTT. Protein product: CASSPLGTSGGGELFF. Together with reference TRBV9 and TRBJ2-2, the CDR3 gives the full variable domain: DSGVTQTPKHLITATGQRVTLRCSPRSGDLSVYWYQQSLDQGLQFLIQYYNGEERAKGNILERFSAQQFPDLHSELNLSSLELGDSALYFCASSPLGTSGGGELFFGEGSRLTVL.

This chain uses TRBV5-4 with TRBJ2-1; 7 bases agree with TRBD2. In germline, CDR1 is SGHNT, CDR2 YYREEE (reference sequence). V lost 0 bases to trimming and J lost 2 bases; unmatched junction nucleotides: 8. The CDR3 contains 17 residues. The CDR3 region is CASSLEPGLTTYNEQFF. The CDR3 nucleotides are TGTGCCAGCAGCTTGGAGCCGGGACTAACTACCTACAATGAGCAGTTCTTC.

The rearrangement uses TRBV4-1 and TRBJ1-5; D gene uncertain. V was shortened by 0 bases and J by 0 bases, with 9 bases between the two germline ends. Germline CDR1 MGHRA, CDR2 YSYEKL. The CDR3 loop spans 16 amino acids. The CDR3 here is CASSQDGQYSNQPQHF. CDR3 DNA sequence: TGCGCCAGCAGCCAAGATGGGCAATATAGCAATCAGCCCCAGCATTTT.

In this sample, this clone turned up once. This chain connects TRBV4-1 to TRBJ2-1; TRBD2 agrees at 11 bases. The CDR3 runs 15 residues. Looked up from germline, CDR1 is MGHRA and CDR2 is YSYEKL. V was pared by 1 base and J by 8 bases, with 4 bases of the junction left unmatched. CDR3 DNA sequence: TGCGCCAGCAGCCAAGGACTAGCGGGATGGGATGAGCAGTTCTTC. Protein sequence: CASSQGLAGWDEQFF.

This chain links TRBV20-1 with TRBJ2-5, with TRBD2 as a possible D gene (6 bases). Judging by the DNA end, TRBJ2-7 fits better; the J call may be wrong. This CDR3 is 11 amino acids long. Germline lookup yields CDR1 DFQATT and CDR2 SNEGSKA (reference sequence). CDR3 in amino acids: CSAKDYVEQYF. DNA of the CDR3: TGCAGTGCTAAGGACTATGTCGAGCAGTACTTC.

J is TRBJ2-3 and V is TRBV27; 10 bases are a match to TRBD2. Losses at the gene ends were 1 base for V and 1 base for J; bases not matched to a gene: 11. The CDR3 loop spans 19 amino acids. Looked up from germline, CDR1 is MNHEY and CDR2 is SMNVEV (reference sequence). DNA of the CDR3: TGTGCCAGCAGTTTATTTCCCGACGGGACTAGCGCCCGCACAGATACGCAGTATTTT. Translation gives CASSLFPDGTSARTDTQYF.

This clone turned up a few times. The V gene is TRBV19, the J gene TRBJ1-2, with unresolved D. V dropped 9 bases and J dropped 1 base, with 15 bases sitting between them. Germline V CDR1 and CDR2: LNHDA, SQIVND (reference sequence). The CDR3 is made up of 14 amino acids. The CDR3 region is CASLAEGYNYGYTF. The DNA for the CDR3 is TGTGCCAGCCTCGCAGAGGGTTATAACTATGGCTACACCTTC.

Comment on this clone: Germline and junction disagree at one end, which may indicate a read error. The rearrangement uses TRBV5-1 and TRBJ2-7, with 7 positions matching TRBD1. CDR3 length: 14 residues. Germline V gene sequence: CDR1 SGHRS, CDR2 YFSETQ. The CDR3: CASSLDRRTYEQYF. The CDR3 nucleotides are TGCGCCAGTAGCTTGGACAGGCGCACCTACGAGCAGTACTTC.

The CDR3 DNA reads TGTGCCAGCACTCGGGACAGGGCTCGAGCTAACTATGGCTACACCTTC. The encoded protein is CASTRDRARANYGYTF. This chain joins TRBV21-1 and TRBJ1-2; TRBD1, the table's D call, lacks a check against the DNA. TRBV21-1 counts as a pseudogene. The CDR3 is 16 amino acids.

In its sample, this clone was seen once. V and J are TRBV7-6 and TRBJ2-3, with D maybe TRBD1 (6 bases). Germline V gene lookup returns CDR1 SGHVS and CDR2 FNYEAQ. CDR3 length equals 15 residues. The ends were cut back, 1 base at V and 6 bases at J, with 14 bases in the middle. The CDR3 DNA sequence: TGTGCCAGCAGCTTAGGCTCGACAGGTGGCGATACGCAGTATTTT. This sequence encodes CASSLGSTGGDTQYF. Based on the CDR3 plus reference TRBV7-6 and TRBJ2-3, the full variable domain is GAGVSQSPRYKVTKRGQDVALRCDPISGHVSLYWYRQALGQGPEFLTYFNYEAQQDKSGLPNDRFSAERPEGSISTLTIQRTEQRDSAMYRCASSLGSTGGDTQYFGPGTRLTVL.

There are a few counts of this clone. The chain employs TRBV5-1 and TRBJ1-4; 8 positions agree with TRBD1. V was clipped by 5 bases and J by 6 bases; unmatched bases: 3. This CDR3 has 13 amino acids. The germline gives CDR1 SGHRS, CDR2 YFSETQ. CDR3 protein: CASRGQGDEKLFF. CDR3 coding DNA: TGCGCCAGCAGAGGACAGGGCGATGAAAAACTGTTTTTT.

V is TRBV18 and J is TRBJ2-5; D gene uncertain. Looked up from germline, CDR1 is KGHSH and CDR2 is LQKENI. The CDR3 has 15 residues. V shed 3 bases and J shed 1 base, with 12 bases lying between them. The CDR3 coding sequence is TGTGCCAGCTCACCCTTAGTCAATACCCAAGAGACCCAGTACTTC. Translation: CASSPLVNTQETQYF.